This TCR beta chain was captured in a study of CXCR3-negative and CXCR3-positive naive CD8 T cells. In preparing the TRB cDNA libraries, 5' RACE with UMI labels was used. TCRdb re-called the 5' RACE reads; every CDR3 protein appears as one record, without DNA. With 70,000 to 95,000 distinct CDR3 sequences in the sample, the ten largest clones hold 1.6%. The CDR3 is made up of 15 amino acids. CDR1 SGHTA and CDR2 FQGNSA come from the germline V gene. This TCR came from a human donor in good health. Some clones in this sample may be carry-over from other donors' samples. The chain uses TRBV7-2 and TRBJ1-2; the TCRdb call, TRBD1, lacks DNA for checking. Sequenced input: naive CXCR3- CD8+ T cells from blood. Subset given: CD45RO-CCR7+CD27+CD95- naive CD8+ T cells lacking CXCR3 (TNR3-). This CDR3 reads CASSTTTGSGYGYTF.